This T cell receptor (beta chain) is drawn from a study of shared clonotypes between healthy human individuals. Study information: The study drew on a couple of women and a few men aged 18 to 49 as donors.

Study observations and caveats: When naive CD4 clonotypes were compared across a few donors, around 4.6% were shared. Only a few donors were included, so the genetic and exposure-history diversity represented was limited.

The protocol was immunoSEQ multiplex PCR, while the TCRdb copy is restricted to in-frame clones and leaves out a portion. This sample has 2 million to 2.5 million clones, with 95% found just once. Germline-derived CDR1 and CDR2 are MNHEY and SMNVEV (reference sequence). This CDR3 region has 15 residues. J lost 6 bases, V lost 0 bases, and 6 bases had no gene match. On this clone: As yet, its antigen is unknown.

Sample: naive CD4+ T cells sorted from blood. Subset described: CD45RA+ positively selected. This sequence joins TRBV27 and TRBJ2-7, with TRBD2 matching 9 bases. This sequence was found in a man younger than 30 in good health. CDR3 in amino acids: CASSLSGLATSEQYF. CDR3 DNA sequence: TGTGCCAGCAGTTTATCGGGACTAGCTACGAGCGAGCAGTACTTC.